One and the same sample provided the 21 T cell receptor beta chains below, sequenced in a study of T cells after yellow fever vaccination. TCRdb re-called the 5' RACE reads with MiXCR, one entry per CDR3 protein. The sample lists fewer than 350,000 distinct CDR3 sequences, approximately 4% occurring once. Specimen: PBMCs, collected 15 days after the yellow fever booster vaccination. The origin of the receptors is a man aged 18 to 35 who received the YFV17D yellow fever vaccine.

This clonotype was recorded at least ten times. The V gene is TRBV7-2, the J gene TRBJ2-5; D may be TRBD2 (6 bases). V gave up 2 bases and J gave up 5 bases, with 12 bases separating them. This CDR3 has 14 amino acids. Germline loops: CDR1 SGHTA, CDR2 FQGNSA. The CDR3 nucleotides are TGTGCCAGCAGCTTAATGGTGGCGGGGGAGACCCAGTACTTC. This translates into CASSLMVAGETQYF.

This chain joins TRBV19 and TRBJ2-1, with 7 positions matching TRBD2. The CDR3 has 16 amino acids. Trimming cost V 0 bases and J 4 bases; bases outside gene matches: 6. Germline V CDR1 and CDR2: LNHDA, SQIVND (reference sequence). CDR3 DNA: TGTGCCAGTAGTATAGATACAGCTAGCGGATACAATGAGCAGTTCTTC. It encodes CASSIDTASGYNEQFF.

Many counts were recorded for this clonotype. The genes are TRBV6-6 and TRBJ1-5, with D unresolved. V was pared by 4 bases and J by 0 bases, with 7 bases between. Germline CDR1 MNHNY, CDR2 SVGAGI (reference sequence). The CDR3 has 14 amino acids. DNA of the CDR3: TGTGCCAGCAGTTGGTCGGTTAGCAATCAGCCCCAGCATTTT. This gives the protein CASSWSVSNQPQHF.

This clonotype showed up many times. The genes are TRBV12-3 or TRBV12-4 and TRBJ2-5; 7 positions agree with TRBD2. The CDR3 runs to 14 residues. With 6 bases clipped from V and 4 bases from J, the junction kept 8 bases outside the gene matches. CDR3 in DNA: TGTGCCAGCAGGCGAAGCGGGGTAGGAGAGACCCAGTACTTC. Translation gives CASRRSGVGETQYF.

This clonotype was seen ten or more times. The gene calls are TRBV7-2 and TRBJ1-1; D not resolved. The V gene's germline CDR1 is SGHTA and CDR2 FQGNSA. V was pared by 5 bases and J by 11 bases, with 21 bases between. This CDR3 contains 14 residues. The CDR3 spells CASSVGRSADLAFF. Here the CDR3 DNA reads TGTGCCAGCAGCGTTGGACGGTCCGCCGATTTGGCTTTCTTT.

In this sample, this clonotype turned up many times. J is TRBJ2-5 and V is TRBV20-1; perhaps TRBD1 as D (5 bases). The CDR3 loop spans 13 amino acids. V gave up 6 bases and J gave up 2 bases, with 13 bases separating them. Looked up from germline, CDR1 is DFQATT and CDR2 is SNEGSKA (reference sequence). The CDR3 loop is CSALDSLQETQYF. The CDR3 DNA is TGCAGTGCCCTAGACAGTTTACAAGAGACCCAGTACTTC.

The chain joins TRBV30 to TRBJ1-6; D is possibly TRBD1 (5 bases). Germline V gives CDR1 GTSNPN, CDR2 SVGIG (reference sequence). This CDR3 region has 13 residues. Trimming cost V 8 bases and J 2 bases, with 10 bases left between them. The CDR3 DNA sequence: TGTGCCGTGGGGGTCGCCTATAATTCACCCCTCCACTTT. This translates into CAVGVAYNSPLHF.

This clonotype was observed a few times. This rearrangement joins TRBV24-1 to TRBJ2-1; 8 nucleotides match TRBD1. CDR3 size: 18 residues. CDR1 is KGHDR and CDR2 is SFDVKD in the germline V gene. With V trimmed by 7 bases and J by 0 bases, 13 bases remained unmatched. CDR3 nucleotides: TGTGCCACCAGCGGTGGCCAGGGGGCAGTGAGCTCCTACAATGAGCAGTTCTTC. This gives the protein CATSGGQGAVSSYNEQFF.

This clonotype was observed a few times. As DNA, the CDR3 is TGTGCCAGTAGCGCGGCGTTTAGCAATCAGCCCCAGCATTTT. Encoded protein: CASSAAFSNQPQHF. The chain links TRBV19 to TRBJ1-5; D not certain. Germline V gene data show CDR1 as LNHDA and CDR2 as SQIVND (reference sequence). The CDR3 contains 14 residues. The germline V and J ends were trimmed by 6 bases and 0 bases, with 9 bases remaining between them.

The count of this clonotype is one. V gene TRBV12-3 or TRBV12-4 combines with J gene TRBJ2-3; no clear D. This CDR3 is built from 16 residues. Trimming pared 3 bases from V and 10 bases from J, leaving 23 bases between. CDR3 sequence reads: CASSFGFSGFTDAQYF. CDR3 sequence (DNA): TGTGCCAGCAGTTTCGGGTTTTCAGGCTTTACGGATGCGCAGTATTTT.

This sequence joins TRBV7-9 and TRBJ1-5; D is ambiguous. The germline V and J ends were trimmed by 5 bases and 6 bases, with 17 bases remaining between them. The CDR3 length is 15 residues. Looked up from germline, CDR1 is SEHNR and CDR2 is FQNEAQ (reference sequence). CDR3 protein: CASSLNDGLGQPQHF. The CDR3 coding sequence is TGTGCCAGCAGCCTAAATGATGGGTTGGGTCAGCCCCAGCATTTT.

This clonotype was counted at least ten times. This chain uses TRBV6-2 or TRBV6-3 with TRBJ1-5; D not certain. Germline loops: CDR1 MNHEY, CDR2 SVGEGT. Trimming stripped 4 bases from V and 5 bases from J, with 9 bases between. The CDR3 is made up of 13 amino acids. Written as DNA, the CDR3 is TGTGCCAGCAGTTTTTCTGGTGATCAGCCCCAGCATTTT. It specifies CASSFSGDQPQHF.

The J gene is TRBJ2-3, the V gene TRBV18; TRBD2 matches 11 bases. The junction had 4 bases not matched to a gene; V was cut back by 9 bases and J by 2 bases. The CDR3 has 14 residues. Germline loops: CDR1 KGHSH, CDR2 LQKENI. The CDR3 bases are TGTGCCAGTCGACTAGCGGGGACCACAGATACGCAGTATTTT. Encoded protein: CASRLAGTTDTQYF.

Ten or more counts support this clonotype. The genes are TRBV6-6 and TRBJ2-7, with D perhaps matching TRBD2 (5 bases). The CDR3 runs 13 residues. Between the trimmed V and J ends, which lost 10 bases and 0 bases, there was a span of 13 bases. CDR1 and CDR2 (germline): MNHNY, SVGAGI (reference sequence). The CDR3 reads CATNAEVSYEQYF. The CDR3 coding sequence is TGTGCCACCAACGCGGAGGTCTCCTACGAGCAGTACTTC.

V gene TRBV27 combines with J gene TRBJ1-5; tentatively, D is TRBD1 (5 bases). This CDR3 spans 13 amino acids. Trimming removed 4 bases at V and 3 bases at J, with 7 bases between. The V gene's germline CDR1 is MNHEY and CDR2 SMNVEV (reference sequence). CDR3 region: CASSWGTNQPQHF. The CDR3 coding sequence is TGTGCCAGCAGTTGGGGGACCAATCAGCCCCAGCATTTT.

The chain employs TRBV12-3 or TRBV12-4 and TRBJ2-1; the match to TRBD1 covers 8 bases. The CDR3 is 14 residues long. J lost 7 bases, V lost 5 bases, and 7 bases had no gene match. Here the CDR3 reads CASSPQGAWNEQFF. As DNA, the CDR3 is TGTGCCAGCAGTCCCCAGGGGGCTTGGAATGAGCAGTTCTTC.

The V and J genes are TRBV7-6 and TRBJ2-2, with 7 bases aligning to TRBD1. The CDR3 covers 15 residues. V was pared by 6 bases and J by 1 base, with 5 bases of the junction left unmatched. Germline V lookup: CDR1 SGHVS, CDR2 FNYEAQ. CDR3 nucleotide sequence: TGTGCCAGCAGTCCCCGGGACAGGAACACCGGGGAGCTGTTTTTT. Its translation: CASSPRDRNTGELFF.

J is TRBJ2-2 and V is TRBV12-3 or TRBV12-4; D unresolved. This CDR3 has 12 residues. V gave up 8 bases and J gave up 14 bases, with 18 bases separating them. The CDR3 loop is CASATSGYPLFF. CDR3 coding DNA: TGTGCCAGCGCAACGTCCGGATATCCCCTGTTTTTT.

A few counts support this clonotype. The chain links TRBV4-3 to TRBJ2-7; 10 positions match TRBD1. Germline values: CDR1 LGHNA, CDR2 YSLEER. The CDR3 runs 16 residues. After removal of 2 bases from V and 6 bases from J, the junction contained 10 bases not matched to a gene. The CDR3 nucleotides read TGCGCCAGCAGCCAAAGTCCGGGACAGGGGCCCACCGAGCAGTACTTC. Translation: CASSQSPGQGPTEQYF.

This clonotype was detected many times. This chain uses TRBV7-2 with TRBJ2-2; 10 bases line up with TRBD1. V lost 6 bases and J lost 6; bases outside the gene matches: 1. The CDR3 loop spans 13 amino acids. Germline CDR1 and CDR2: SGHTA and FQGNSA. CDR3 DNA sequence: TGTGCCAGCAGGGGACAGGGGCCCGGGGAGCTGTTTTTT. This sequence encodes CASRGQGPGELFF.

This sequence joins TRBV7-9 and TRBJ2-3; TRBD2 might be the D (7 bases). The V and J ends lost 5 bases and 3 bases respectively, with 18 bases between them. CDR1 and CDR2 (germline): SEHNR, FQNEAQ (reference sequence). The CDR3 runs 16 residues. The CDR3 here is CASSPGEGGPTDTQYF. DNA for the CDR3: TGTGCCAGCAGCCCGGGGGAGGGGGGGCCAACAGATACGCAGTATTTT.